The present T cell receptor (beta chain) was sequenced within a study of cytomegalovirus exposure and HLA in healthy donors. Broader study findings: Researchers reported that a few CMV-associated chains were confirmed in vitro as CMV antigen-specific.

The V end lost 5 bases, the J end lost 7 bases, and 3 bases lay between the germline ends. From germline, CDR1 is MRHNA and CDR2 SNTAGT. This CDR3 is 10 amino acids long. The PCR used 60 Vbeta and 13 Jbeta primers. In the original processing: Later, an analysis found about 80 million unique TCR beta chains, and roughly 10 million of these were shared. Some clones are missing from TCRdb's copy, which holds only in-frame ones; the method was immunoSEQ multiplex PCR. The V and J calls and clone size were taken over from that table, and D and trimming were inferred from the DNA. This sample has under 200,000 clones, with over 70% found just once. Comment on this clone: As yet, its antigen is unknown.

The sequenced sample consisted of PBMCs. V is TRBV6-4 and J is TRBJ1-5; no clear D. The receptor was isolated from a female donor in good health and CMV-seronegative. This CDR3 reads CASSIQPQHF. In DNA, the CDR3 is TGTGCCAGCAGTATACAGCCCCAGCATTTT.